Given below is one T cell receptor beta chain in context. Every TCR cDNA molecule bore a unique molecular identifier. TCRdb re-called the 5' RACE reads with MiXCR, one entry per CDR3 protein. The table lists some 53,000 distinct CDR3 sequences, less than 8.5% of them singletons, with approximately 2.9% in the top ten. Time point noted: sample taken at primary tumor resection. Extraction of whole RNA from tumor, nontumor lung or frozen PBMC preceded unsorted sequencing. The sample originates from a study of spatial heterogeneity in lung cancer. Losses at the gene ends were 4 bases for V and 11 bases for J; bases not matched to a gene: 4. Germline V lookup: CDR1 SGHRS, CDR2 YFSETQ. This CDR3 region has 11 residues.

The receptor's source is a female donor with early-stage non-small cell lung cancer. Specimen: PBMCs, collected at surgery. The chain is built from TRBV5-1 and TRBJ2-3; 7 bases line up with TRBD2. CDR3 region: CASSPGGVQYF. Here the CDR3 DNA reads TGCGCCAGCAGCCCGGGGGGTGTGCAGTATTTT.